Shown below are 28 T cell receptor beta chains from a single sample sequenced in a study of T cell responses to AZD1222 COVID-19 vaccine. Clones were sequenced by immunoSEQ multiplex PCR, and TCRdb holds only the in-frame ones, with some missing. The sample yields 50,000 to 65,000 clones, approximately 90% seen once. Sequences were derived from peripheral blood, sampled 28 days after the second AZD1222 dose. These TCRs come from an adult who received the AZD1222 COVID-19 vaccine.

V usage is TRBV7-2 and J usage is TRBJ2-1; tentative D call: TRBD2 (5 bases). V dropped 0 bases and J dropped 10 bases, with 7 bases sitting between them. Germline CDR1 reads SGHTA; CDR2 reads FQGNSA. The CDR3 is 12 amino acids. CDR3: CASSLAPGEQFF. The CDR3 bases are TGTGCCAGCAGCTTAGCCCCGGGGGAGCAGTTCTTC. Based on the CDR3 plus reference TRBV7-2 and TRBJ2-1, the full variable domain is GAGVSQSPSNKVTEKGKDVELRCDPISGHTALYWYRQSLGQGLEFLIYFQGNSAPDKSGLPSDRFSAERTGGSVSTLTIQRTQQEDSAVYLCASSLAPGEQFFGPGTRLTVL.

This clone came up once. Written as DNA, the CDR3 is TGTGCCAGCAGCCAAGCGGCCGGGGAGCTGTTTTTT. Translated, it gives CASSQAAGELFF. The J gene is TRBJ2-2, the V gene TRBV3-1 (or the pseudogene TRBV3-2); D gene unclear. Germline V gene data show CDR1 as LGHDT and CDR2 as YNNKEL (reference sequence). The V end lost 1 base, the J end lost 6 bases, and 3 bases lay between the germline ends. The CDR3 runs to 12 residues.

The chain carries TRBV5-4 and TRBJ2-7; no clear D gene. Trimming shortened V by 4 bases and J by 3 bases, and 5 bases separated the two germline ends. The CDR3 contains 11 residues. Germline V gene data show CDR1 as SGHNT and CDR2 as YYREEE (reference sequence). This chain's CDR3 is CASSVDYEQYF. The CDR3 DNA reads as TGTGCCAGCAGCGTGGACTACGAGCAGTACTTC.

V gene TRBV11-1 combines with J gene TRBJ1-6; D is uncertain. With 1 base removed from V and 7 bases from J, the gap between germline ends came to 5 bases. In germline, CDR1 is SGHAT, CDR2 FQDESV (reference sequence). This CDR3 region has 13 residues. The CDR3 sequence: CASSLGVNSPLHF. The CDR3 DNA is TGTGCCAGCAGCTTAGGGGTAAATTCACCCCTCCACTTT.

The chain carries TRBV28 and TRBJ1-2, with D perhaps matching TRBD1 (5 bases). The ends were cut back, 6 bases at V and 4 bases at J, with 9 bases in the middle. The germline V gene has CDR1 MDHEN and CDR2 SYDVKM. The CDR3 is made up of 12 amino acids. The CDR3 here is CASSQGPYGYTF. The CDR3 DNA follows: TGTGCCAGCAGCCAGGGCCCCTATGGCTACACCTTC.

The chain carries TRBV24-1 and TRBJ2-1; D uncertain. The CDR3 totals 13 residues. The V end was cut by 1 base, the J end by 6 bases, with 6 bases between. The germline CDR1 and CDR2 sequences are KGHDR and SFDVKD. The CDR3 DNA sequence: TGTGCCACCAGTGATTTACCCGCCAATGAGCAGTTCTTC. It is translated as CATSDLPANEQFF.

V is TRBV6-5 and J is TRBJ1-1; 11 bases match TRBD1. Germline V lookup: CDR1 MNHEY, CDR2 SVGAGI. CDR3 length: 14 amino acids. The junction had 5 bases not matched to a gene; V was cut back by 8 bases and J by 3 bases. CDR3 sequence reads: CASDPGQGDTEAFF. In DNA form, the CDR3 reads TGTGCCAGCGATCCGGGACAGGGGGACACTGAAGCTTTCTTT.

This clone was seen only a few times. Other DNA sequences from this sample encode an identical CDR3 as well. The chain uses TRBV5-1 and TRBJ2-5; D remains unclear. Trimming took off 0 bases at V and 3 bases at J, with 0 bases between the two ends. Germline CDR1 is SGHRS and CDR2 is YFSETQ. The CDR3 length is 11 residues. The DNA of the CDR3 is TGCGCCAGCAGCTTGGAAGAGACCCAGTACTTC. It is translated as CASSLEETQYF.

V gene TRBV10-1 combines with J gene TRBJ2-5, with 9 bases lining up with TRBD2. Germline values: CDR1 WNHNN, CDR2 SYGVQD (reference sequence). CDR3 size: 16 residues. The junction had 9 bases not matched to a gene; V was cut back by 2 bases and J by 5 bases. CDR3 sequence reads: CASSEGVAGAEETQYF. The CDR3 DNA reads TGCGCCAGCAGTGAGGGGGTAGCGGGAGCGGAGGAGACCCAGTACTTC.

The J gene is TRBJ1-2, the V gene TRBV30; TRBD1 matches 7 bases. The CDR3 is made up of 14 amino acids. Per the germline V gene, CDR1 is GTSNPN and CDR2 is SVGIG (reference sequence). V shed 3 bases and J 4 bases; nucleotides not matched to a gene: 8. CDR3 residues: CAWRGDRQAYGYTF. In nucleotides, the CDR3 is TGTGCCTGGAGGGGGGACAGACAGGCCTATGGCTACACCTTC.

V usage is TRBV10-2 and J usage is TRBJ2-1; D may be TRBD2 (6 bases). V gave up 5 bases and J gave up 7 bases, with 12 bases separating them. Germline CDR1 WSHSY, CDR2 SAAADI. This CDR3 is built from 13 residues. CDR3 DNA sequence: TGCGCCAGCAGTAGCGGGTCTTGGAATGAGCAGTTCTTC. Translating it yields CASSSGSWNEQFF.

The genes are TRBV5-1 and TRBJ2-5, with D uncertain. CDR3 length: 15 amino acids. Deletions cut 0 bases from V and 5 bases from J, with 14 bases between. The germline gives CDR1 SGHRS, CDR2 YFSETQ. CDR3 DNA sequence: TGCGCCAGCAGCTTGGATGTCAGTCGGGCGGAGACCCAGTACTTC. Residues: CASSLDVSRAETQYF.

This clone was seen only a few times. The chain joins TRBV28 to TRBJ1-2; D might be TRBD1 (5 bases). Germline values: CDR1 MDHEN, CDR2 SYDVKM. Deletions cut 5 bases from V and 8 bases from J, with 12 bases between. The CDR3 is made up of 12 amino acids. CDR3 in DNA: TGTGCCAGCAGTCCAGGGTTGCGGGGCTACACCTTC. This translates into CASSPGLRGYTF.

V gene TRBV7-9 combines with J gene TRBJ1-3; D is ambiguous. Germline-derived CDR1 and CDR2 are SEHNR and FQNEAQ (reference sequence). CDR3 length: 13 residues. Trimming removed 5 bases at V and 4 bases at J, with 9 bases between. The CDR3 here is CASSRTLGNTIYF. For the CDR3, the DNA is TGTGCCAGCAGCAGGACCCTAGGAAACACCATATATTTT.

The chain combines TRBV2 with TRBJ1-1; D not certain. Trimming cost V 0 bases and J 5 bases, with 7 bases left between them. Looked up from germline, CDR1 is SNHLY and CDR2 is FYNNEI. The CDR3 has 13 residues. CDR3 nucleotide sequence: TGTGCCAGCAGTGAAGCGTGGTGGACTGAAGCTTTCTTT. It translates to CASSEAWWTEAFF.

The chain uses TRBV30 and TRBJ1-4, with 11 positions matching TRBD1. CDR1 GTSNPN and CDR2 SVGIG come from the germline V gene (reference sequence). CDR3 length equals 12 residues. The trim removed 7 bases at V and 8 bases at J, leaving 3 bases unmatched. CDR3 sequence reads: CALDRGREKLFF. CDR3 nucleotides: TGTGCCTTGGACAGGGGGCGGGAAAAACTGTTTTTT.

CDR3 loop: CASSFGEISGNTIYF. In DNA, the CDR3 is TGCGCCAGCAGCTTTGGAGAAATCTCTGGAAACACCATATATTTT. The chain employs TRBV5-1 and TRBJ1-3; no clear D gene. The CDR3 runs 15 residues. The ends were cut back, 2 bases at V and 0 bases at J, with 9 bases in the middle. CDR1 and CDR2 (germline): SGHRS, YFSETQ. Together with reference TRBV5-1 and TRBJ1-3, the CDR3 gives the full variable domain: KAGVTQTPRYLIKTRGQQVTLSCSPISGHRSVSWYQQTPGQGLQFLFEYFSETQRNKGNFPGRFSGRQFSNSRSEMNVSTLELGDSALYLCASSFGEISGNTIYFGEGSWLTVV.

The chain joins TRBV19 to TRBJ1-5; possible D gene TRBD1, 5 bases. CDR3 length equals 14 residues. CDR1 and CDR2 from the germline V gene are LNHDA and SQIVND (reference sequence). Between the trimmed V and J ends, which lost 5 bases and 5 bases, there was a span of 13 bases. CDR3 DNA sequence: TGTGCCAGTAGTGGCTCAGGGAGGGATCAGCCCCAGCATTTT. Its translation is CASSGSGRDQPQHF. The full variable domain, completed using reference TRBV19 and TRBJ1-5, is DGGITQSPKYLFRKEGQNVTLSCEQNLNHDAMYWYRQDPGQGLRLIYYSQIVNDFQKGDIAEGYSVSREKKESFPLTVTSAQKNPTAFYLCASSGSGRDQPQHFGDGTRLSIL.

The gene calls are TRBV4-1 and TRBJ2-1; 9 bases match TRBD1. CDR1 and CDR2 from the germline V gene are MGHRA and YSYEKL. With V trimmed by 5 bases and J by 4 bases, 18 bases remained unmatched. CDR3 length: 19 residues. CDR3 sequence: CASSFGGTGIGAGYNEQFF. The CDR3 DNA sequence: TGCGCCAGCAGCTTTGGCGGGACAGGGATAGGTGCGGGATACAATGAGCAGTTCTTC.

The V and J genes are TRBV15 and TRBJ2-7, with D possibly matching TRBD2 (5 bases). Trimming took 3 bases from V and 3 from J, leaving 12 bases between them. Germline CDR1 LNHNV, CDR2 YYDKDF (reference sequence). The CDR3 contains 14 residues. CDR3 nucleotide sequence: TGTGCCACCAGCAGGGAAAGACTAAACTACGAGCAGTACTTC. Translated: CATSRERLNYEQYF. The full variable domain, rest sourced from reference TRBV15 and TRBJ2-7, is DAMVIQNPRYQVTQFGKPVTLSCSQTLNHNVMYWYQQKSSQAPKLLFHYYDKDFNNEADTPDNFQSRRPNTSFCFLDIRSPGLGDTAMYLCATSRERLNYEQYFGPGTRLTVT.

The count of this clone is one. One end of the junction varies from germline; a read error may be responsible. The rearrangement uses TRBV7-9 and TRBJ2-3, with 10 positions matching TRBD2. CDR3 length: 14 amino acids. The germline V gene has CDR1 SEHNR and CDR2 FQNEAQ (reference sequence). The chain's CDR3 is CASSLAGAWDTQYF. The CDR3 coding sequence is TGTGCCAGCAGCCTAGCGGGGGCGTGGGATACGCAGTATTTT.

This CDR3 is CASSLEGAYEQYF. CDR3 nucleotides: TGCGCCAGCAGCTTGGAGGGTGCCTACGAGCAGTACTTC. The genes are TRBV5-1 and TRBJ2-7; D gene unclear. CDR1 is SGHRS and CDR2 is YFSETQ in the germline V gene. CDR3 length equals 13 residues. V lost 0 bases and J lost 2, with 6 bases in between.

The rearrangement joins TRBV19 to TRBJ2-2, with D perhaps matching TRBD1 (6 bases). CDR3 length: 14 amino acids. CDR1 is LNHDA, CDR2 SQIVND, per germline (reference sequence). V lost 2 bases to trimming and J lost 4 bases, with 8 bases between them. The CDR3 DNA is TGTGCCAGTAGTATAAACAGGGCCACCGGGGAGCTGTTTTTT. This gives the protein CASSINRATGELFF. The whole variable domain, filled in from reference TRBV19 and TRBJ2-2, reads DGGITQSPKYLFRKEGQNVTLSCEQNLNHDAMYWYRQDPGQGLRLIYYSQIVNDFQKGDIAEGYSVSREKKESFPLTVTSAQKNPTAFYLCASSINRATGELFFGEGSRLTVL.

V gene TRBV6-4 combines with J gene TRBJ1-1, with D unclear. The CDR3 length is 11 residues. V shed 3 bases and J shed 7 bases, with 6 bases lying between them. Germline V gives CDR1 MRHNA, CDR2 SNTAGT. The CDR3 DNA follows: TGTGCCAGCAGTGAAGGGCGTGAAGCTTTCTTT. It is translated as CASSEGREAFF.

J is TRBJ2-1 and V is TRBV5-1, with 10 bases that match TRBD1. Trimming at V came to 4 bases and at J to 10 bases, leaving 11 bases not matched to a gene. The CDR3 totals 15 residues. Germline CDR1 is SGHRS and CDR2 is YFSETQ. In nucleotides, the CDR3 is TGCGCCAGCAGCCAAAATACCGGGACAGGGGACGAGCAGTTCTTC. Translating it yields CASSQNTGTGDEQFF.

The chain's CDR3 is CASSRQDPGTDTQYF. DNA of the CDR3: TGTGCCAGCAGCCGCCAGGACCCGGGCACAGATACGCAGTATTTT. The chain employs TRBV7-2 and TRBJ2-3; D uncertain. V was clipped by 5 bases and J by 1 base, with 13 bases between them. This CDR3 is 15 amino acids long. Looked up from germline, CDR1 is SGHTA and CDR2 is FQGNSA.

The chain has TRBV29-1 and TRBJ2-7; perhaps TRBD2 as D (6 bases). V lost 4 bases and J 3 bases, leaving 13 bases between the germline ends. This CDR3 is built from 13 residues. Germline assignment: CDR1 SQVTM and CDR2 ANQGSEA. CDR3 loop: CSVARDGGYEQYF. DNA of the CDR3: TGCAGCGTTGCGCGGGACGGCGGCTACGAGCAGTACTTC.

The gene calls are TRBV19 and TRBJ2-3; 12 bases match TRBD2. The CDR3 runs to 15 residues. CDR1 LNHDA and CDR2 SQIVND come from the germline V gene (reference sequence). The V gene end was trimmed by 3 bases and the J gene end by 5 bases; junction bases not matched to a gene: 3. The CDR3 protein is CASSMLAGGRDTQYF. CDR3 in DNA: TGTGCCAGTAGTATGCTAGCGGGAGGGAGAGATACGCAGTATTTT. Variable domain in full (rest from reference TRBV19 and TRBJ2-3): DGGITQSPKYLFRKEGQNVTLSCEQNLNHDAMYWYRQDPGQGLRLIYYSQIVNDFQKGDIAEGYSVSREKKESFPLTVTSAQKNPTAFYLCASSMLAGGRDTQYFGPGTRLTVL.